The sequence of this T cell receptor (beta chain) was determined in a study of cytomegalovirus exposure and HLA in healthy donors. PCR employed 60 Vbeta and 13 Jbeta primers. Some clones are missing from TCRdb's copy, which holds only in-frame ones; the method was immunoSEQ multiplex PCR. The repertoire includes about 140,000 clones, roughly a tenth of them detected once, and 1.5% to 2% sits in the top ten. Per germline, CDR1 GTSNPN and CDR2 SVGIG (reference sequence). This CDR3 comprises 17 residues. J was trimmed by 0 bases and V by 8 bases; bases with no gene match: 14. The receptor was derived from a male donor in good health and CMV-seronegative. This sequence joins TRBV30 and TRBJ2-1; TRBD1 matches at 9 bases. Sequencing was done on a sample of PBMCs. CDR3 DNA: TGTGCCGTATCCCGGGACAGGGCCCGCAGCTCCTACAATGAGCAGTTCTTC. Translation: CAVSRDRARSSYNEQFF.